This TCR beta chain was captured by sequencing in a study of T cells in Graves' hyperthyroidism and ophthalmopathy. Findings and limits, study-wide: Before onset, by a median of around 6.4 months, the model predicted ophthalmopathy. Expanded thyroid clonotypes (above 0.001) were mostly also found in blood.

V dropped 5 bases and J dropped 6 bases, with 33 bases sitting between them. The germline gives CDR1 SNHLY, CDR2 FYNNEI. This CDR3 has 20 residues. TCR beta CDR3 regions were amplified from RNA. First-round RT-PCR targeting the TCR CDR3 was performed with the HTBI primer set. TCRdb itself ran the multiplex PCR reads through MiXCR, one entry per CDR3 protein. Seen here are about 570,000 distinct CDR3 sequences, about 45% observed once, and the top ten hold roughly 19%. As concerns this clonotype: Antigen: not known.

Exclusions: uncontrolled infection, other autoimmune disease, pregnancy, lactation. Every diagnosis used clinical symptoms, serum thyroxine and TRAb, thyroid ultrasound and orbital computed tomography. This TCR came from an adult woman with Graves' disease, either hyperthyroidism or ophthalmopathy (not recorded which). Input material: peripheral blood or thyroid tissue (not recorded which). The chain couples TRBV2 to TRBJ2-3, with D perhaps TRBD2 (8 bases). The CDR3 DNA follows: TGTGCCAGCAGTTTCCAAATCCCCTACAGGGGCAATAGCGGGACTGATACGCAGTATTTT. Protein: CASSFQIPYRGNSGTDTQYF.